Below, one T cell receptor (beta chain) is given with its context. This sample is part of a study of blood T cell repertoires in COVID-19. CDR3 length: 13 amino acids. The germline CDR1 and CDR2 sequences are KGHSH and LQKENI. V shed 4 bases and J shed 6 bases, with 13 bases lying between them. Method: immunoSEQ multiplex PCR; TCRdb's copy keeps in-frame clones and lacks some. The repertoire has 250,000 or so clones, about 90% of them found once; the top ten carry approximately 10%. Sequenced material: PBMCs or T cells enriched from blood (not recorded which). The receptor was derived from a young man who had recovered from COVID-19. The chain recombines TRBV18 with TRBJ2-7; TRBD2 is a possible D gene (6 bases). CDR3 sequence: CASSRGEKSEQYF. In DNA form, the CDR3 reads TGTGCCAGCTCACGGGGGGAAAAGTCCGAGCAGTACTTC.